The rows below give T cell receptor beta chains drawn from one sample of a study of shared clonotypes between healthy human individuals. TCRdb's copy holds only in-frame clones and misses some; the assay was immunoSEQ multiplex PCR. The repertoire has about 1.1 million clones, approximately 80% of them found once; the top ten carry 0.4% to 0.55%. Sequences were obtained from memory CD4+ T cells from PBMCs. These receptor sequences come from a man between 18 and 35 years old in good health. Some clones in this sample may be carry-over from other donors' samples. Each CDR3 is given with its conserved first and last residue. D genes are given only for firm matches. Clone size is not always given. Where it is, it says once, few, many or a class for expanded clones.

V gene	clone size	D gene	J gene	CDR3 protein	CDR3 DNA
TRBV10-3	few	NA	TRBJ2-1	CAITQGGGYNEQFF	TGTGCCATCACTCAGGGAGGGGGGTACAATGAGCAGTTCTTC
TRBV30	NA	NA	TRBJ2-4	CAWSRGGFAKNIQYF	TGTGCCTGGAGTCGAGGGGGGTTTGCCAAAAACATTCAGTACTTC
TRBV14	few	NA	TRBJ1-3	CASSSVPSSAIYF	TGTGCCAGCAGCAGCGTTCCTTCAAGTGCCATATATTTT
TRBV5-6	NA	NA	TRBJ2-1	CASSLGGYNEQFF	TGTGCCAGCAGCTTGGGGGGATACAATGAGCAGTTCTTC
TRBV6-1	NA	TRBD1	TRBJ1-3	CASSPGTAGNTIYF	TGTGCCAGCAGCCCAGGGACAGCTGGAAACACCATATATTTT
TRBV5-6	NA	NA	TRBJ1-2	CASSLGEGYYGYTF	TGTGCCAGCAGCTTGGGGGAGGGTTACTATGGCTACACCTTC
TRBV4-2	NA	NA	TRBJ2-2	CASSQAQHATGELFF	TGTGCCAGCAGCCAAGCCCAGCATGCCACCGGGGAGCTGTTTTTT
TRBV5-4	NA	TRBD1	TRBJ1-1	CASSKGQEYTEAFF	TGTGCCAGCAGCAAAGGACAGGAATACACTGAAGCTTTCTTT
TRBV18	NA	NA	TRBJ2-7	CASSRATGEQYF	TGTGCCAGCTCCAGAGCGACGGGCGAGCAGTACTTC
TRBV7-2	NA	NA	TRBJ2-1	CASSRTLFSNEQFF	TGTGCCAGCAGCCGGACACTTTTTAGCAATGAGCAGTTCTTC
TRBV28	NA	NA	TRBJ1-3	CATPSPSGNTIYF	TGTGCCACCCCCTCCCCCTCTGGAAACACCATATATTTT
TRBV20-1	NA	NA	TRBJ1-1	CSARDTSEAFF	TGCAGTGCTAGGGACACCTCTGAAGCTTTCTTT
TRBV2	many	NA	TRBJ2-1	CASSASPGTAQFF	TGTGCCAGCAGTGCCTCCCCCGGGACCGCGCAGTTCTTC
TRBV28	NA	NA	TRBJ1-2	CASSETRYGYTF	TGTGCCAGCAGTGAAACCCGCTATGGCTACACCTTC
TRBV5-1	NA	TRBD1	TRBJ1-1	CASSVTGSTEAFF	TGCGCCAGCAGCGTGACAGGGTCCACTGAAGCTTTCTTT
TRBV6-5	NA	NA	TRBJ1-2	CATRRPGSYGYTF	TGTGCCACCAGGCGCCCAGGGTCCTATGGCTACACCTTC
TRBV2	NA	NA	TRBJ2-3	CASRPGSDTQYF	TGTGCCAGCAGGCCCGGGTCCGATACGCAGTATTTT
TRBV6-6	NA	TRBD1	TRBJ2-7	CASTLATGGAEEQYF	TGTGCCAGCACCTTAGCGACAGGGGGCGCGGAGGAGCAGTACTTC
TRBV11-3	NA	TRBD2	TRBJ2-3	CASSLGGTSAGPDTQYF	TGTGCCAGCAGCTTAGGGGGGACTAGCGCCGGCCCGGATACGCAGTATTTT
TRBV7-3	NA	NA	TRBJ1-1	CASSLNRGGVGTEAFF	TGTGCCAGCAGCTTAAACCGGGGAGGGGTCGGAACTGAAGCTTTCTTT
TRBV5-1	NA	NA	TRBJ1-2	CASTATMGNYGYTF	TGCGCCAGCACCGCGACGATGGGAAACTATGGCTACACCTTC
TRBV2	few	NA	TRBJ1-1	CASRTDGVAFF	TGTGCCAGCAGGACGGATGGCGTGGCTTTCTTT
TRBV7-9	NA	NA	TRBJ2-5	CASSGTGTTQYF	TGTGCCAGCAGCGGGACTGGGACGACCCAGTACTTC
TRBV6-6	NA	TRBD1	TRBJ2-7	CASSPTGAGYEQYF	TGTGCCAGCAGTCCGACAGGGGCAGGGTACGAGCAGTACTTC
TRBV18	NA	TRBD1	TRBJ1-5	CASSPQGAGSNQPQHF	TGTGCCAGCTCACCCCAGGGGGCTGGTAGCAATCAGCCCCAGCATTTT
TRBV7-2	NA	TRBD2	TRBJ2-7	CASSLLGGRAGYEQYF	TGTGCCAGCAGCTTACTTGGCGGGAGGGCCGGATACGAGCAGTACTTC
TRBV7-2	NA	NA	TRBJ2-3	CASSHIWTDTDTQYF	TGTGCCAGCAGCCACATCTGGACTGACACAGATACGCAGTATTTT
TRBV4-1	NA	TRBD2	TRBJ2-3	CASTSGLGTDTQYF	TGCGCCAGCACCTCCGGACTAGGCACAGATACGCAGTATTTT
TRBV6-6	many	TRBD1	TRBJ2-7	CASRQGQYYEQYF	TGTGCCAGCCGTCAGGGACAGTACTACGAGCAGTACTTC
TRBV5-4	NA	TRBD2	TRBJ2-1	CASSLAGTSGINEQFF	TGTGCCAGCAGCTTGGCGGGGACTAGCGGAATCAATGAGCAGTTCTTC
TRBV9	NA	NA	TRBJ1-1	CASSVVGENTEAFF	TGTGCCAGCAGCGTAGTGGGAGAGAACACTGAAGCTTTCTTT
TRBV20-1	NA	NA	TRBJ2-7	CSAQTGKQYF	TGCAGTGCGCAGACTGGCAAGCAGTACTTC
TRBV18	NA	NA	TRBJ2-5	CASSRQGSHQETQYF	TGTGCCAGCTCACGTCAGGGCTCACACCAAGAGACCCAGTACTTC
TRBV15	NA	NA	TRBJ2-7	CATGGGPYEQYF	TGTGCCACCGGGGGGGGGCCGTACGAGCAGTACTTC
TRBV15	NA	NA	TRBJ2-2	CATSRDEKTGELFF	TGTGCCACCAGCAGAGATGAGAAAACCGGGGAGCTGTTTTTT
TRBV7-2	NA	TRBD2	TRBJ2-1	CASSLERASGGQFF	TGTGCCAGCAGCTTAGAAAGAGCTAGCGGGGGGCAGTTCTTC
TRBV10-3	NA	NA	TRBJ2-5	CAISARGASRETQYF	TGTGCCATCAGCGCTAGAGGGGCCTCCAGAGAGACCCAGTACTTC
TRBV6-5	few	NA	TRBJ1-5	CALAEDNSANQPQHF	TGTGCCCTTGCCGAGGACAACTCTGCCAATCAGCCCCAGCATTTT
TRBV28	NA	TRBD1	TRBJ1-5	CASSSGQGVQPQHF	TGTGCCAGCAGCTCCGGACAGGGCGTTCAGCCCCAGCATTTT
TRBV6-1	few	NA	TRBJ1-1	CASSKLTALGTEAFF	TGTGCCAGCAGTAAACTGACGGCTCTGGGCACTGAAGCTTTCTTT
TRBV6-5	once	NA	TRBJ1-3	CASSGGAYGNTIYF	TGTGCCAGTTCTGGGGGCGCATATGGAAACACCATATATTTT
TRBV21-1	NA	NA	TRBJ2-7	CASRTHLRREQYF	TGTGCCAGCAGGACCCACTTGAGGAGGGAGCAGTACTTC
TRBV5-6	NA	NA	TRBJ2-3	CASSLAPSGTQYF	TGTGCCAGCAGCTTGGCCCCTTCGGGGACGCAGTATTTT
TRBV5-1	NA	TRBD2	TRBJ2-3	CASSLGRLAEGTDTQYF	TGCGCCAGCAGCTTGGGAAGACTAGCGGAAGGCACAGATACGCAGTATTTT
TRBV6-1	once	NA	TRBJ2-7	CASSAQEGYEQYF	TGTGCCAGCAGCGCCCAGGAGGGCTACGAGCAGTACTTC
TRBV6-5	NA	NA	TRBJ2-1	CASLDSLGGNEQFF	TGTGCCAGCTTAGATAGTTTGGGGGGCAATGAGCAGTTCTTC
TRBV6-5	once	TRBD1	TRBJ2-4	CASSSDRENWGQYF	TGTGCCAGCAGTTCGGACAGGGAGAATTGGGGTCAGTACTTC
TRBV15	NA	TRBD1	TRBJ2-5	CATSRDRAQETQYF	TGTGCCACCAGCAGGGACAGGGCCCAAGAGACCCAGTACTTC
TRBV11-3	once	NA	TRBJ2-1	CASSLRRNNEQFF	TGTGCCAGCAGCCTAAGGAGAAACAATGAGCAGTTCTTC
TRBV5-4	NA	TRBD1	TRBJ1-1	CASSPTGTGGVVSLEAFF	TGTGCCAGCAGCCCCACCGGGACAGGGGGCGTTGTCTCTCTTGAAGCTTTCTTT
TRBV29-1	NA	NA	TRBJ1-2	CSVSGYGNYGYTF	TGCAGCGTCTCAGGGTACGGAAACTATGGCTACACCTTC
TRBV6-6	NA	NA	TRBJ1-5	CASSYSLTSNQPQHF	TGTGCCAGCAGTTACTCCCTGACTAGTAATCAGCCCCAGCATTTT
TRBV27	few	NA	TRBJ2-2	CASSLGRGLIPGELFF	TGTGCCAGCAGTTTGGGCAGGGGCTTAATTCCAGGGGAGCTGTTTTTT
TRBV20-1	NA	NA	TRBJ1-4	CSAPNAGTLFF	TGCAGTGCTCCGAATGCAGGAACACTGTTTTTT
TRBV5-1	many	NA	TRBJ2-2	CASSLGAANTGELFF	TGCGCCAGCAGCTTGGGGGCAGCGAACACCGGGGAGCTGTTTTTT
TRBV7-3	NA	TRBD2	TRBJ2-1	CASSSSGGSRWLFF	TGTGCCAGCAGCTCCTCGGGGGGATCACGGTGGCTGTTCTTC
TRBV11-3	NA	TRBD1	TRBJ2-1	CASSGQGTGEQFF	TGTGCCAGCAGCGGACAGGGGACCGGTGAGCAGTTCTTC
TRBV11-3	NA	TRBD1	TRBJ2-6	CASSLGQGIGANVLTF	TGTGCCAGCAGCTTAGGACAGGGAATTGGGGCCAACGTCCTGACTTTC